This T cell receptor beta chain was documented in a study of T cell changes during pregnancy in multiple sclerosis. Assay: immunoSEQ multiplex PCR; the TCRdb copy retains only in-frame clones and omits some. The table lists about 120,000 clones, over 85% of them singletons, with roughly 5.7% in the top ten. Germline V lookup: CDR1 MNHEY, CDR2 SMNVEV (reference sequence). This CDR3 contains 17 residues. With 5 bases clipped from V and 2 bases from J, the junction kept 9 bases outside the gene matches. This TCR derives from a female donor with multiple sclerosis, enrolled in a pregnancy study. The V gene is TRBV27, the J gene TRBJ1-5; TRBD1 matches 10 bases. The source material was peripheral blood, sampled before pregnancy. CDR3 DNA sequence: TGTGCCAGCAGTCCACAGGACAGGGGGGTGGGCAATCAGCCCCAGCATTTT. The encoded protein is CASSPQDRGVGNQPQHF.